One sample yielded the 21 T cell receptor beta chains listed below, sequenced in a study of blood T cell repertoires in COVID-19. Profiled with immunoSEQ multiplex PCR; TCRdb holds only in-frame clones, not every one. Of about 160,000 clones detected, less than 90% appear once; the ten largest clones hold 12% to 15%. The sequenced sample consisted of peripheral blood. These receptors all come from a man aged 18-30 years with active or convalescent COVID-19.

This chain links TRBV6-5 with TRBJ1-6, with D maybe TRBD1 (5 bases). CDR3 size: 14 residues. The ends were cut back, 8 bases at V and 1 base at J, with 9 bases in the middle. Germline V gives CDR1 MNHEY, CDR2 SVGAGI. The CDR3 DNA reads TGTGCCAGCGGAGGGGTATCCTATAATTCACCCCTCCACTTT. Amino acid sequence: CASGGVSYNSPLHF.

V gene TRBV5-1 combines with J gene TRBJ1-4; D is possibly TRBD1 (5 bases). The germline V gene has CDR1 SGHRS and CDR2 YFSETQ. The CDR3 runs 16 residues. V lost 0 bases and J 3 bases, leaving 12 bases between the germline ends. CDR3 sequence reads: CASSLEGDAANEKLFF. The CDR3 nucleotides read TGCGCCAGCAGCTTGGAAGGGGATGCGGCTAATGAAAAACTGTTTTTT.

V is TRBV6-5 and J is TRBJ2-1; D possibly corresponds to TRBD1 (6 bases). V shed 7 bases and J shed 0 bases, with 13 bases lying between them. This CDR3 is 15 amino acids long. The germline V gene encodes CDR1 MNHEY and CDR2 SVGAGI. The CDR3 loop reads CASKNRDRSYNEQFF. The CDR3 DNA is TGTGCCAGCAAAAACAGGGACCGCTCCTACAATGAGCAGTTCTTC.

This rearrangement joins TRBV27 to TRBJ1-4; unclear D gene. Trimming stripped 0 bases from V and 2 bases from J, with 7 bases between. Germline CDR1 and CDR2: MNHEY and SMNVEV (reference sequence). CDR3 length: 15 amino acids. CDR3 in DNA: TGTGCCAGCAGTTTATCGTGGAGCACTAATGAAAAACTGTTTTTT. Translated: CASSLSWSTNEKLFF.

Here the CDR3 DNA reads TGTGCCACCAGCAGGGGGACAGGGGCGTACGAGCAGTACTTC. Translating gives CATSRGTGAYEQYF. The chain couples TRBV10-3 to TRBJ2-7, with 10 bases identical to TRBD1. The CDR3 runs to 14 residues. V lost 10 bases and J lost 4; bases outside the gene matches: 10. Germline V gene lookup returns CDR1 ENHRY and CDR2 SYGVKD.

This rearrangement joins TRBV2 to TRBJ2-1; TRBD2 aligns across 7 bases. Trimming removed 6 bases from V and 9 bases from J; junction bases left unmatched: 11. The germline gives CDR1 SNHLY, CDR2 FYNNEI. The CDR3 is 14 residues long. The CDR3 bases are TGTGCCAGCAGCATACGGGAGGTAAACGGTGAGCAGTTCTTC. This sequence encodes CASSIREVNGEQFF.

The chain recombines TRBV6-2 or TRBV6-3 with TRBJ2-1; 10 positions agree with TRBD1. Germline assignment: CDR1 MNHEY and CDR2 SVGEGT. The V gene end was trimmed by 6 bases and the J gene end by 9 bases; junction bases not matched to a gene: 14. The CDR3 extends over 16 amino acids. CDR3 residues: CASSNAGTGVSREQFF. The CDR3 bases are TGTGCCAGCAGCAATGCCGGGACAGGGGTTTCGCGTGAGCAGTTCTTC.

This clone was observed a handful of times. CDR3 protein: CASSPLSSGTGGQPQHF. The CDR3 DNA follows: TGTGCCAGCTCACCACTATCATCCGGGACAGGGGGACAGCCCCAGCATTTT. The chain has TRBV18 and TRBJ1-5, with TRBD1 identical over 11 bases. Germline V gives CDR1 KGHSH, CDR2 LQKENI. Trimming at V came to 1 base and at J to 7 bases, leaving 9 bases not matched to a gene. The CDR3 is 17 residues long. The entire variable domain, with the rest obtained from reference TRBV18 and TRBJ1-5, is as follows: NAGVMQNPRHLVRRRGQEARLRCSPMKGHSHVYWYRQLPEEGLKFMVYLQKENIIDESGMPKERFSAEFPKEGPSILRIQQVVRGDSAAYFCASSPLSSGTGGQPQHFGDGTRLSIL.

This clone was observed a few times. J is TRBJ2-2 and V is TRBV28, with 10 bases that match TRBD2. CDR1 is MDHEN and CDR2 is SYDVKM in the germline V gene. Trimming at V came to 8 bases and at J to 4 bases, leaving 10 bases not matched to a gene. This CDR3 comprises 16 residues. The CDR3 loop is CASLPASGSSTGELFF. Here the CDR3 DNA reads TGTGCCAGCCTCCCGGCTAGCGGGAGTAGCACCGGGGAGCTGTTTTTT.

This chain joins TRBV28 and TRBJ1-4; maybe TRBD1 (5 bases). Trimming shortened V by 5 bases and J by 4 bases, and 17 bases separated the two germline ends. There are 16 residues in the CDR3. Germline assignment: CDR1 MDHEN and CDR2 SYDVKM. The CDR3 coding sequence is TGTGCCAGCAGTACTACAGGCCAGCTCTTTAATGAAAAACTGTTTTTT. Its translation is CASSTTGQLFNEKLFF.

The chain recombines TRBV4-3 with TRBJ2-1, with 7 bases lining up with TRBD1. Germline values: CDR1 LGHNA, CDR2 YSLEER. This CDR3 has 16 amino acids. Germline trimming cut 3 bases from V and 2 bases from J; bases unmatched to any gene: 7. The CDR3 sequence is CASSHHDRVTYNEQFF. In DNA, the CDR3 is TGCGCCAGCAGCCATCACGACAGGGTGACCTACAATGAGCAGTTCTTC.

This clone was observed a handful of times. The chain employs TRBV11-2 and TRBJ1-3; possible D gene TRBD1, 6 bases. The V gene's germline CDR1 is SGHAT and CDR2 FQNNGV. This CDR3 spans 15 amino acids. The V end was cut by 0 bases, the J end by 3 bases, with 9 bases between. The CDR3 nucleotides are TGTGCCAGCAGCTTAGATCTGGACAGTGGAAACACCATATATTTT. This sequence encodes CASSLDLDSGNTIYF.

V usage is TRBV3-1 (or the pseudogene TRBV3-2) and J usage is TRBJ1-4, with TRBD1 matching 8 bases. V lost 2 bases and J lost 7; bases outside the gene matches: 9. CDR3 length: 16 residues. Germline CDR1 is LGHDT and CDR2 is YNNKEL (reference sequence). The CDR3 reads CASSQLTDREVEKLFF. CDR3 bases: TGTGCCAGCAGCCAATTGACGGACAGGGAGGTTGAAAAACTGTTTTTT.

In the case of this clone: The same CDR3 also results from other DNA sequences found in this sample. This rearrangement joins TRBV7-2 to TRBJ2-1; D is unclear. CDR3 length: 13 residues. Germline values: CDR1 SGHTA, CDR2 FQGNSA. Trimming removed 0 bases from V and 5 bases from J, with 5 bases in between. The CDR3 loop reads CASSLASDNEQFF. Here the CDR3 DNA reads TGTGCCAGCAGCTTAGCCTCAGACAATGAGCAGTTCTTC.

A note on this clone: In the same sample, other DNA sequences code for this CDR3. The chain joins TRBV7-9 to TRBJ1-4; 7 bases are a match to TRBD1. Germline-derived CDR1 and CDR2 are SEHNR and FQNEAQ (reference sequence). V was clipped by 5 bases and J by 0 bases; unmatched bases: 6. The CDR3 runs to 16 residues. The CDR3: CASSLRQGATNEKLFF. Written as DNA, the CDR3 is TGTGCCAGCAGCCTGCGACAGGGTGCAACTAATGAAAAACTGTTTTTT.

The chain is built from TRBV28 and TRBJ2-7; possibly TRBD2 for D (6 bases). The germline V gene has CDR1 MDHEN and CDR2 SYDVKM. V lost 1 base to trimming and J lost 6 bases, with 16 bases between them. This CDR3 comprises 15 residues. The CDR3 region is CASSLSRRRGFEQYF. The CDR3 DNA reads as TGTGCCAGCAGTTTATCTAGAAGGAGGGGTTTCGAGCAGTACTTC.

The chain joins TRBV6-1 to TRBJ2-7, with D hard to call. V was trimmed by 3 bases and J by 2 bases, leaving 8 bases between them. The CDR3 has 13 amino acids. The germline CDR1 and CDR2 sequences are MNHNS and SASEGT. CDR3: CASSDTVPYEQYF. The CDR3 DNA follows: TGTGCCAGCAGTGATACTGTCCCCTACGAGCAGTACTTC.

This chain uses TRBV6-1 with TRBJ2-1, with TRBD2 matching over 13 bases. Germline assignment: CDR1 MNHNS and CDR2 SASEGT. The ends lost 2 bases at V and 7 bases at J; junction bases unmatched: 8. The CDR3 extends over 17 amino acids. The chain's CDR3 is CASSEPRTSGRWNEQFF. For the CDR3, the DNA is TGTGCCAGCAGTGAACCGAGGACTAGCGGGAGATGGAATGAGCAGTTCTTC.

This clone was detected only a few times. This chain uses TRBV19 with TRBJ1-5; 7 bases match TRBD1. The CDR3 contains 16 residues. Trimming took 5 bases from V and 0 from J; bases not matched to a gene: 7. From germline, CDR1 is LNHDA and CDR2 SQIVND (reference sequence). In nucleotides, the CDR3 is TGTGCCAGTAGTCTAGGGACAGTCTATAGCAATCAGCCCCAGCATTTT. Translating it yields CASSLGTVYSNQPQHF.

The CDR3 DNA reads TGTGCCAGCAGCCAAGCAACAAATGGCTACACCTTC. Residues: CASSQATNGYTF. V usage is TRBV3-1 (or the pseudogene TRBV3-2) and J usage is TRBJ1-2; D call uncertain. The germline V gene has CDR1 LGHDT and CDR2 YNNKEL (reference sequence). The V and J ends lost 1 base and 6 bases respectively, with 6 bases between them. This CDR3 is 12 amino acids long.

The table lists this clone with a few counts. The chain employs TRBV12-3 or TRBV12-4 and TRBJ1-2; possible D gene TRBD1, 5 bases. The V and J ends lost 6 bases and 8 bases respectively, with 16 bases between them. The CDR3 covers 13 residues. The CDR3 DNA is TGTGCCAGCAGCCGGGTAGGGGATTCCGGCTACACCTTC. It specifies CASSRVGDSGYTF.